The rows below give T cell receptor beta chains drawn from one sample of a study of shared clonotypes between healthy human individuals. Profiling relied on immunoSEQ multiplex PCR, and the TCRdb table lists in-frame clones only, not all of them. The sample records more than 2 million clones, approximately 92% being singletons. Sequencing was performed on naive CD8+ T cells from PBMCs. All receptors come from a young man in good health. Some clones in this sample may be carry-over from other donors' samples. Each CDR3 is given with its conserved first and last residue. The D gene is left open where the match is weak. The listing skips clone size in some rows; elsewhere it reads once, few, many or a size class.

D gene,clone size,J gene,V gene,CDR3 DNA,CDR3 protein
-,once,TRBJ2-7,TRBV29-1,TGCAGCGTTGAAGTCTTGTACGAGCAGTACTTC,CSVEVLYEQYF
TRBD1,-,TRBJ2-7,TRBV27,TGTGCCAGCAGTTTTTCCGGACAGGGGGTCTACGAGCAGTACTTC,CASSFSGQGVYEQYF
-,once,TRBJ2-7,TRBV27,TGTGCCAGCAGTCCTAGGACGGCCTCCTACGAGCAGTACTTC,CASSPRTASYEQYF
-,few,TRBJ1-2,TRBV9,TGTGCCAGCAGCCAGGACAGAGAATATGGCTACACCTTC,CASSQDREYGYTF
TRBD1,-,TRBJ2-2,TRBV9,TGTGCCAGCAGCGTAGCCAGGGACTATAGGACAGGGGGCACGAACACCGGGGAGCTGTTTTTT,CASSVARDYRTGGTNTGELFF
TRBD2,-,TRBJ2-1,TRBV7-9,TGTGCCAGCAACTCGGGGGGTGAGCAGTTCTTC,CASNSGGEQFF
-,-,TRBJ2-7,TRBV27,TGTGCCAGCAGTTTAATGGAGGGTGGCGAGCAGTACTTC,CASSLMEGGEQYF
TRBD2,-,TRBJ2-5,TRBV18,TGTGCCAGCTCACCACCGACTCTAGCGGGAGCCAGAGAGACCCAGTACTTC,CASSPPTLAGARETQYF
-,-,TRBJ1-3,TRBV28,TGTGCCAGCAGTTTTGTAGCACCCGGTCCAGAGCGAGCTATCTCTGGAAACACCATATATTTT,CASSFVAPGPERAISGNTIYF
TRBD2,once,TRBJ2-1,TRBV27,TGTGCCAGCAGTTTAGGGACTAGCGGGAGGAATGAGCAGTTCTTC,CASSLGTSGRNEQFF
-,-,TRBJ2-1,TRBV5-4,TGTGCCAGCAGCTCCGGGACTCAAACCTCTTACTACAATGAGCAGTTCTTC,CASSSGTQTSYYNEQFF